Following are 6 T cell receptor beta chains from one sample sequenced in a study of T cells in Graves' hyperthyroidism and ophthalmopathy. Amplified regions were TCR beta CDR3 sequences from RNA transcripts. Researchers ran a first-round RT-PCR on the TCR CDR3 using the HTBI primer set. TCRdb re-analysed the multiplex PCR reads in MiXCR, keeping a single row per CDR3 protein. Among approximately 720,000 distinct CDR3 sequences listed, around a sixth were seen once. Sequences were obtained from blood. The receptors come from a woman aged 45-65 years with Graves' hyperthyroidism that later progressed to Graves' ophthalmopathy.

The chain is built from TRBV3-1 and TRBJ1-2; D ambiguous. The V end lost 3 bases, the J end lost 0 bases, and 14 bases lay between the germline ends. The germline CDR1 and CDR2 sequences are LGHDT and YNNKEL (reference sequence). CDR3 length: 16 amino acids. The CDR3 loop reads CASSQEHAFANYGYTF. CDR3 nucleotides: TGTGCCAGCAGCCAGGAGCATGCTTTCGCTAACTATGGCTACACCTTC.

This clonotype was detected ten times or more. The chain couples TRBV12-3 or TRBV12-4 to TRBJ1-1; 7 bases map to TRBD1. This CDR3 is 14 amino acids long. V trimming: 6 bases; J trimming: 5 bases; junction bases outside the gene matches: 9. The CDR3 DNA follows: TGTGCCAGCAGAGAAAACAGGGGAAATACTGAAGCTTTCTTT. Amino acid sequence: CASRENRGNTEAFF.

This clonotype was counted at least ten times. The gene calls are TRBV3-1 and TRBJ1-4; D is undetermined. The CDR3 extends over 16 amino acids. Trimming pared 1 base from V and 8 bases from J, leaving 17 bases between. Germline CDR1 LGHDT, CDR2 YNNKEL (reference sequence). Written as DNA, the CDR3 is TGTGCCAGCAGCCAAGGTCCCGGGAAGGGTTTGGAAAAACTGTTTTTT. It specifies CASSQGPGKGLEKLFF.

V is TRBV7-9 and J is TRBJ2-7, with 7 bases identical to TRBD1. Unmatched junction bases numbered 12, after V lost 6 bases and J lost 4 bases. CDR3 length: 15 residues. Germline loops: CDR1 SEHNR, CDR2 FQNEAQ (reference sequence). CDR3 in DNA: TGTGCCAGCAGGAGAACAGGGGACCTCCATTACGAGCAGTACTTC. Translating it yields CASRRTGDLHYEQYF.

This clonotype has at least ten counts. This sequence joins TRBV11-2 and TRBJ1-6; no firm D call. This CDR3 contains 15 residues. Trimming removed 5 bases from V and 3 bases from J, with 11 bases in between. The germline CDR1 and CDR2 sequences are SGHAT and FQNNGV. The CDR3 DNA is TGTGCCAGCAGCGAGAGACAAGGCTATAATTCACCCCTCCACTTT. Its protein product is CASSERQGYNSPLHF. The variable domain in full, completed from reference TRBV11-2 and TRBJ1-6, reads EAGVAQSPRYKIIEKRQSVAFWCNPISGHATLYWYQQILGQGPKLLIQFQNNGVVDDSQLPKDRFSAERLKGVDSTLKIQPAKLEDSAVYLCASSERQGYNSPLHFGNGTRLTVT.

V gene TRBV5-1 combines with J gene TRBJ1-5, with D perhaps matching TRBD1 (5 bases). This CDR3 spans 14 amino acids. The ends were cut back, 4 bases at V and 3 bases at J, with 11 bases in the middle. Germline V lookup: CDR1 SGHRS, CDR2 YFSETQ. The CDR3 coding sequence is TGCGCCAGCAGCAAAGGGGAAAACAATCAGCCCCAGCATTTT. Protein sequence: CASSKGENNQPQHF.